This TCR beta chain came from a study of blood T cell repertoires in COVID-19. For the study at large: Samples of COVID-19 (acute and convalescent) were obtained from the United States, Italy and Spain. Sources were T cells, B-cell-depleted T cells, or PBMCs; the material itself was cDNA or gDNA.

In the source study's methods: How many nucleated cells were present was estimated from reference gene primer amplification. The method was immunoSEQ multiplex PCR; TCRdb's version includes in-frame clones alone and lacks a portion of them. That table supplies the V and J calls and clone size; D and trimming were determined from the DNA. The table shows approximately 300,000 clones, with about nine tenths occurring only once. With 0 bases clipped from V and 4 bases from J, the junction kept 21 bases outside the gene matches. The CDR3 consists of 20 residues. From germline, CDR1 is GTSNPN and CDR2 SVGIG (reference sequence).

This chain uses TRBV30 with TRBJ1-1; 9 nucleotides align to TRBD1. Sequencing used peripheral blood. The origin of this receptor is a woman aged 45-65 years who had recovered from COVID-19. CDR3 nucleotide sequence: TGTGCCTGGAGTGTACCCTGGGACAGGGTTCCGCGTACTAAAGGCACTGAAGCTTTCTTT. Protein product: CAWSVPWDRVPRTKGTEAFF.